This passage covers 18 T cell receptor beta chains from one sample sequenced in a study of blood T cells in healthy people across ages. Together with a sample-barcoded 5' primer, a J-beta primer mix was included in a second PCR lasting about 6 to 11 cycles. Each CDR3 protein is one row after TCRdb ran MiXCR on the 5' RACE reads. The table records more than 700,000 distinct CDR3 sequences, about 47% of them present only once. Material: blood. These receptors were taken from a man older than 75 in good health.

The chain carries TRBV7-3 and TRBJ1-1, with D tentatively TRBD1 (5 bases). Looked up from germline, CDR1 is SGHTA and CDR2 is FQGTGA. This CDR3 region has 14 residues. V was clipped by 0 bases and J by 3 bases, with 8 bases between them. The CDR3 sequence: CASSLTLGDTEAFF. The CDR3 region has the DNA TGTGCCAGCAGCTTAACGTTAGGGGACACTGAAGCTTTCTTT.

The chain recombines TRBV2 with TRBJ2-5, with a possible D match to TRBD2 (6 bases). Trimming shortened V by 3 bases and J by 11 bases, and 16 bases separated the two germline ends. The germline gives CDR1 SNHLY, CDR2 FYNNEI. The CDR3 is 13 amino acids. CDR3: CASSDRETDEQYF. The CDR3 DNA follows: TGTGCCAGCAGTGACCGGGAGACGGATGAGCAGTACTTC.

This clonotype was seen a handful of times. The gene calls are TRBV6-5 and TRBJ2-1, with D unresolved. The germline V gene has CDR1 MNHEY and CDR2 SVGAGI. V was cut by 4 bases and J by 2 bases, with 15 bases left in between. This CDR3 has 16 amino acids. CDR3 in DNA: TGTGCCAGCAGTTCCGAGGCCCACTCTCCCTACAATGAGCAGTTCTTC. This translates into CASSSEAHSPYNEQFF.

To note about this clonotype: With a much larger clone just one base away, this may be a read error. This rearrangement joins TRBV4-2 to TRBJ2-5; D is possibly TRBD2 (6 bases). The CDR3 extends over 15 amino acids. CDR1 is LGHNA and CDR2 is YNFKEQ in the germline V gene. The CDR3 sequence: CASGQDWTNHNEQYF. The CDR3, as DNA: TGTGCCAGCGGCCAAGATTGGACTAATCACAATGAGCAGTACTTC.

The rearrangement uses TRBV2 and TRBJ2-3; 7 bases line up with TRBD2. Trimming took 6 bases from V and 6 from J; bases not matched to a gene: 9. This CDR3 has 14 amino acids. Germline CDR1 SNHLY, CDR2 FYNNEI. CDR3 sequence: CASRGGSPTDTQYF. CDR3 bases: TGTGCCAGCAGGGGAGGGAGTCCAACGGATACGCAGTATTTT.

The J gene is TRBJ2-1, the V gene TRBV20-1; TRBD2 matches 12 bases. The CDR3 is 16 amino acids. Trimming at V came to 5 bases and at J to 4 bases, leaving 9 bases not matched to a gene. From germline, CDR1 is DFQATT and CDR2 SNEGSKA (reference sequence). The CDR3 region has the DNA TGCAGTGCTGGCTCTAGCGGGAGGGCCCCTTACAATGAGCAGTTCTTC. It encodes CSAGSSGRAPYNEQFF.

CDR3 coding DNA: TGTGCCAGCAGCACCAAGTGGGGGCGGGAAACTGAAGCTTTCTTT. It encodes CASSTKWGRETEAFF. This sequence joins TRBV7-9 and TRBJ1-1; a possible D gene is TRBD1 (6 bases). This CDR3 region has 15 residues. Germline V gene lookup returns CDR1 SEHNR and CDR2 FQNEAQ (reference sequence). V was shortened by 5 bases and J by 5 bases, with 18 bases between the two germline ends.

The chain is built from TRBV20-1 and TRBJ2-4; tentatively, D is TRBD1 (6 bases). The J call could be wrong; TRBJ2-5 is a better fit for the DNA end. This CDR3 has 14 residues. The germline V gene encodes CDR1 DFQATT and CDR2 SNEGSKA (reference sequence). The CDR3 DNA sequence: TGCAGTGCTATGGGGGCGGGTTATGGGGAGACCCAGTACTTC. Its protein product is CSAMGAGYGETQYF.

The chain joins TRBV21-1 to TRBJ2-7; the table calls TRBD1, which could not be checked here. TRBV21-1 is marked as a pseudogene. CDR3 length: 18 amino acids. The CDR3 coding sequence is TGTGCCAGCAGCAAAAGAGGACAGGGGGGAAGAAGCTCCTACGAGCAGTACTTC. Protein: CASSKRGQGGRSSYEQYF.

Details on this clonotype: This may be a read error: a much more frequent sequence differs by one nucleotide. The chain joins TRBV20-1 to TRBJ2-1, with D maybe TRBD2 (5 bases). This CDR3 has 16 amino acids. Germline V CDR1 and CDR2: DFQATT, SNEGSKA (reference sequence). The CDR3 DNA follows: TGCAGTGCTCAGAGGGCTAACTACCCATCCTACAATGAGCGGTTCTTC. Amino acid sequence: CSAQRANYPSYNERFF.

V gene TRBV9 combines with J gene TRBJ2-1; perhaps TRBD2 as D (7 bases). CDR3 length equals 18 residues. Trimming left V 3 bases short and J 0 bases short, with 19 bases between. CDR1 is SGDLS, CDR2 YYNGEE, per germline. CDR3 sequence reads: CASSALGGGHSSYNEQFF. CDR3 DNA sequence: TGTGCCAGCAGCGCCCTGGGGGGGGGCCATAGCTCCTACAATGAGCAGTTCTTC.

The CDR3 protein is CASRPAGRGGTDTQYF. The CDR3 nucleotides read TGTGCCAGCAGACCGGCGGGCAGGGGGGGTACAGATACGCAGTATTTT. This chain joins TRBV6-1 and TRBJ2-3; D may be TRBD1 or TRBD2 (7 bases each). The CDR3 contains 16 residues. Germline loops: CDR1 MNHNS, CDR2 SASEGT. V lost 6 bases to trimming and J lost 3 bases, with 19 bases between them.

Points on this clonotype: An end of the junction does not agree with germline; a read error may underlie this. V is TRBV4-3 and J is TRBJ2-1, with 9 bases that match TRBD2. Germline V CDR1 and CDR2: LGHNA, YSLEER. The CDR3 extends over 16 amino acids. The CDR3 DNA reads as TGCGCCAGCAGCCAAGGACCTAGCGGGATCTACAATGGGCAGTTCTTC. Its translation is CASSQGPSGIYNGQFF.

This clonotype was seen a handful of times. The chain uses TRBV2 and TRBJ1-5; perhaps TRBD1 as D (5 bases). Trimming took off 6 bases at V and 7 bases at J, with 16 bases between the two ends. The CDR3 is 14 amino acids. Germline CDR1 SNHLY, CDR2 FYNNEI. The CDR3 DNA reads as TGTGCCAGCAGCCGTCCTCCGGGGGACCAGCCCCAGCATTTT. Its translation is CASSRPPGDQPQHF. The full variable domain, rest sourced from reference TRBV2 and TRBJ1-5, is EPEVTQTPSHQVTQMGQEVILRCVPISNHLYFYWYRQILGQKVEFLVSFYNNEISEKSEIFDDQFSVERPDGSNFTLKIRSTKLEDSAMYFCASSRPPGDQPQHFGDGTRLSIL.

V gene TRBV9 combines with J gene TRBJ2-4; D possibly corresponds to TRBD1 (5 bases). This CDR3 region has 14 residues. Germline V gives CDR1 SGDLS, CDR2 YYNGEE. Trimming removed 0 bases from V and 7 bases from J, with 11 bases in between. The CDR3 sequence is CASSVGYRQNIQYF. The CDR3 DNA is TGTGCCAGCAGCGTAGGGTACAGGCAGAACATTCAGTACTTC.

This clonotype has just a few counts. The CDR3 DNA sequence: TGCAGCGTAGAGGCTGGACGGGACTACGAGCAGTACTTC. Translating it yields CSVEAGRDYEQYF. This chain links TRBV29-1 with TRBJ2-7, with D possibly TRBD2 on 5 matching bases. CDR1 SQVTM and CDR2 ANQGSEA come from the germline V gene. The CDR3 consists of 13 residues. V lost 6 bases to trimming and J lost 3 bases, with 15 bases between them.

This clonotype was observed a handful of times. The chain couples TRBV6-6 to TRBJ2-1; no clear D gene. Germline V gene sequence: CDR1 MNHNY, CDR2 SVGAGI (reference sequence). This CDR3 spans 13 amino acids. V dropped 6 bases and J dropped 5 bases, with 11 bases sitting between them. The CDR3: CASSRLTNNEQFF. For the CDR3, the DNA is TGTGCCAGCAGCCGACTGACCAACAATGAGCAGTTCTTC.

This rearrangement joins TRBV15 to TRBJ2-7, with 9 bases that match TRBD1. The V gene end was trimmed by 5 bases and the J gene end by 3 bases; junction bases not matched to a gene: 8. Germline loops: CDR1 LNHNV, CDR2 YYDKDF (reference sequence). The CDR3 loop spans 15 amino acids. CDR3 nucleotide sequence: TGTGCCACCAGCGGACTTAAGGACAGGGGCTACGAGCAGTACTTC. The encoded protein is CATSGLKDRGYEQYF.